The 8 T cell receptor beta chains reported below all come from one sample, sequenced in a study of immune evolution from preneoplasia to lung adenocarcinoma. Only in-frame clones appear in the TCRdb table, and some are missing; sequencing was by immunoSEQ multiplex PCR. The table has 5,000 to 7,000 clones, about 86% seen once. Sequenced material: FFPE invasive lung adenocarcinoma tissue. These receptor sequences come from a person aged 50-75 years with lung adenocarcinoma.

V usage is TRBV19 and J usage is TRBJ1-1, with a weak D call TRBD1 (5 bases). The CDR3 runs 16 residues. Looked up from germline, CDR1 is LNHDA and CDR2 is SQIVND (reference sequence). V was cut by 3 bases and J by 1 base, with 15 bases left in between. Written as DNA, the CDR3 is TGTGCCAGTAGTATTCCTACCGCCACAGGGAACACTGAAGCTTTCTTT. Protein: CASSIPTATGNTEAFF.

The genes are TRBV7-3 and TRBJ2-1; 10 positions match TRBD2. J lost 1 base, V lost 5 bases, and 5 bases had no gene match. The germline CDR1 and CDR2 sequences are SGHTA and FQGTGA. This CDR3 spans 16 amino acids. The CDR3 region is CASSPSGRGSYNEQFF. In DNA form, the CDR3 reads TGTGCCAGCAGCCCGAGCGGGAGGGGTTCCTACAATGAGCAGTTCTTC.

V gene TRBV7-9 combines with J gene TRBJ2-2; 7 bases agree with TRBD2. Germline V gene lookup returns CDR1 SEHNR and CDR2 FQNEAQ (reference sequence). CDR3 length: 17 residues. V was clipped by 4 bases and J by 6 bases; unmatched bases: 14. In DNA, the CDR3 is TGTGCCAGCAGCTACCTCCCGGGACTAAACCTTGCCGGGGAGCTGTTTTTT. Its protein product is CASSYLPGLNLAGELFF.

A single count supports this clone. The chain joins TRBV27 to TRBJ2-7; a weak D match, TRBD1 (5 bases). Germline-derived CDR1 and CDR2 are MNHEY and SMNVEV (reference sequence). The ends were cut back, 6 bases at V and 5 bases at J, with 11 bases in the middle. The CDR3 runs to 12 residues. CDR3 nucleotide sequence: TGTGCCAGCAGCCCAGGGTTCCACGAGCAGTACTTC. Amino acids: CASSPGFHEQYF.

Written as DNA, the CDR3 is TGCAGCGCCATATCAGGGCTTTGGTTCTTC. Translated: CSAISGLWFF. The rearrangement joins TRBV29-1 to TRBJ2-1, with D maybe TRBD1 (5 bases). The V end lost 7 bases, the J end lost 15 bases, and 16 bases lay between the germline ends. The length of the CDR3 is 10 residues. The germline V gene has CDR1 SQVTM and CDR2 ANQGSEA.

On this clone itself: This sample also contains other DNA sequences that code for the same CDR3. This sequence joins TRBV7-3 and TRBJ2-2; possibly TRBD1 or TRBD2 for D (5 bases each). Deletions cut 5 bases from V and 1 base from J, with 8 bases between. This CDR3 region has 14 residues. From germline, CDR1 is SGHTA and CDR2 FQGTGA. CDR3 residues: CASSRDENTGELFF. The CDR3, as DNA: TGTGCCAGCAGCCGGGACGAGAACACCGGGGAGCTGTTTTTT. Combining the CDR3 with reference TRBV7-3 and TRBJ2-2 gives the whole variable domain GAGVSQTPSNKVTEKGKYVELRCDPISGHTALYWYRQSLGQGPEFLIYFQGTGAADDSGLPNDRFFAVRPEGSVSTLKIQRTERGDSAVYLCASSRDENTGELFFGEGSRLTVL.

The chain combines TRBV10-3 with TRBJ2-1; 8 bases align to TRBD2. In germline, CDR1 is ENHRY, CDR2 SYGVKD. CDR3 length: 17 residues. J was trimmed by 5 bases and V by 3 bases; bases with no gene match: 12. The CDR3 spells CAISEGTSSRMDNEQFF. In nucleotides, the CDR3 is TGTGCCATCAGTGAAGGGACTAGTAGCAGGATGGACAATGAGCAGTTCTTC.

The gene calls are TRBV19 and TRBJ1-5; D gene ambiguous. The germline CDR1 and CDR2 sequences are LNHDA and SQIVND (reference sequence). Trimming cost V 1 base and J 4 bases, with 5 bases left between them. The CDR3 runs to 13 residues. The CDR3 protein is CASSIVGNQPQHF. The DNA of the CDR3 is TGTGCCAGTAGTATAGTCGGGAATCAGCCCCAGCATTTT.